The following is a T cell receptor (beta chain) sequence with its context. The target antigen is unknown. The data were taken from a study of beta chain features in type 1 diabetes. Broader study findings: Any HLA type influence on TCRB rearrangement was left unresolved here.

Since all of the isolated RNA was reverse transcribed, expressed TCRB transcripts were what got sequenced. Here immunoSEQ multiplex PCR was the method, and the copy in TCRdb shows in-frame clones only, minus some. The sample consists of about 620,000 clones, 15% to 17% of them appearing once. Germline-derived CDR1 and CDR2 are LNHNV and YYDKDF (reference sequence). There are 16 residues in the CDR3. V shed 4 bases, J shed 3 bases, and the junction held 10 bases outside the gene matches. V and J are TRBV15 and TRBJ2-7; 9 bases agree with TRBD1. The source material was naive CD4+ T cells from blood. The TCR sequence derives from a man between 18 and 29 years old in good health. This CDR3 reads CATSTRSGTGNYEQYF. The CDR3 bases are TGTGCCACCAGCACCCGCTCCGGGACAGGGAACTACGAGCAGTACTTC.